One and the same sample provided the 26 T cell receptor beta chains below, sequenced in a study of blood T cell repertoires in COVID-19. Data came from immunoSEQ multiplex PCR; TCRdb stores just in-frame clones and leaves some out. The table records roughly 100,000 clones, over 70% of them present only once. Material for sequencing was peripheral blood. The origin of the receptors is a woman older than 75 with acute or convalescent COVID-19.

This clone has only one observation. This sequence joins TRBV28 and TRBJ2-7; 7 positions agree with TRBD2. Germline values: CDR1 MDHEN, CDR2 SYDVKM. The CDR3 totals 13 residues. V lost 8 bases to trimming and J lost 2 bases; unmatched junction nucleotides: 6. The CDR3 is CASGEGSTYEQYF. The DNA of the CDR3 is TGTGCCAGCGGGGAGGGGTCTACCTACGAGCAGTACTTC. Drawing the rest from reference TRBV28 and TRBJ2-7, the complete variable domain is DVKVTQSSRYLVKRTGEKVFLECVQDMDHENMFWYRQDPGLGLRLIYFSYDVKMKEKGDIPEGYSVSREKKERFSLILESASTNQTSMYLCASGEGSTYEQYFGPGTRLTVT.

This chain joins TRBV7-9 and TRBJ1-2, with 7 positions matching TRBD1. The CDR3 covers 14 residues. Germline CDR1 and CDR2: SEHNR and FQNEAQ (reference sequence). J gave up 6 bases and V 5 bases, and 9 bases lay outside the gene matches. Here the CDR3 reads CASSRENTGDGYTF. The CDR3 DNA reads TGTGCCAGCAGCCGGGAGAACACAGGGGATGGCTACACCTTC.

As DNA, the CDR3 is TGTGCCAGCAGTTACCGGGTCTACGAGCAGTACTTC. Its translation is CASSYRVYEQYF. V and J are TRBV6-2 or TRBV6-3 and TRBJ2-7, with D hard to call. Germline CDR1 is MNHEY and CDR2 is SVGEGT. The CDR3 is made up of 12 amino acids. The V end was cut by 2 bases, the J end by 3 bases, with 5 bases between.

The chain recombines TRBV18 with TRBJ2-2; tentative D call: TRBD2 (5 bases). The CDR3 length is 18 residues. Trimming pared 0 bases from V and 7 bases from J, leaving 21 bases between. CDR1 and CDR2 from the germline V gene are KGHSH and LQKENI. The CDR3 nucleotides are TGTGCCAGCTCACCACCTTTAGGAGGCGGAAGGTTGATCGGGGAGCTGTTTTTT. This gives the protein CASSPPLGGGRLIGELFF.

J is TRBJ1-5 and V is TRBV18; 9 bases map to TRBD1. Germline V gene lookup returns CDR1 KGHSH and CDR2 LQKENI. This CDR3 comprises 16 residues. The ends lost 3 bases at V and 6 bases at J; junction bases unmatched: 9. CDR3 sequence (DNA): TGTGCCAGCTCACCCGTAACCCTGACAGGGGGTCAGCCCCAGCATTTT. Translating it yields CASSPVTLTGGQPQHF.

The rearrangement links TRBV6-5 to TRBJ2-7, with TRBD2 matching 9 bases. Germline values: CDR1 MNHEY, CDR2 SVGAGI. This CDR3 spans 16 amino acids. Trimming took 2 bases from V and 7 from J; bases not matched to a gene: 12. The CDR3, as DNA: TGTGCCAGCAGTTACGCGCTGGCGGGAGGGCCTCGTGAGCAGTACTTC. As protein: CASSYALAGGPREQYF.

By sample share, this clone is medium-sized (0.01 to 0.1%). The CDR3 here is CAISVSQGTGNTEAFF. Here the CDR3 DNA reads TGTGCCATCAGTGTTTCACAAGGGACAGGTAACACTGAAGCTTTCTTT. V usage is TRBV10-3 and J usage is TRBJ1-1; 8 bases are a match to TRBD1. V trimming: 4 bases; J trimming: 2 bases; junction bases outside the gene matches: 9. Germline V gene data show CDR1 as ENHRY and CDR2 as SYGVKD. The CDR3 covers 16 residues.

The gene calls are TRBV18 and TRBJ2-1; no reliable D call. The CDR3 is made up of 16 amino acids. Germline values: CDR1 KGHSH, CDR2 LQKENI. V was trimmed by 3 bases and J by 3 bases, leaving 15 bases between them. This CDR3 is CASSPGASTYYNEQFF. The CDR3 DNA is TGTGCCAGCTCACCGGGCGCATCCACCTACTACAATGAGCAGTTCTTC.

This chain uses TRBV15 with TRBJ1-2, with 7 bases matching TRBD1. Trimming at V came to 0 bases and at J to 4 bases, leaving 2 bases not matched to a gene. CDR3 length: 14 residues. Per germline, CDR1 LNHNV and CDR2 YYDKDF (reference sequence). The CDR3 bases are TGTGCCACCAGCAGAGATCAGGGGGGCTATGGCTACACCTTC. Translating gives CATSRDQGGYGYTF.

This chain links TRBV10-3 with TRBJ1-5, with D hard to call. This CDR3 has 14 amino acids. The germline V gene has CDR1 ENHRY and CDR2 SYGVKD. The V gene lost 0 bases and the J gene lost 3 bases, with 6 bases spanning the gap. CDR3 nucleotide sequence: TGTGCCATCAGTGAGTCGGCAGACAATCAGCCCCAGCATTTT. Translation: CAISESADNQPQHF.

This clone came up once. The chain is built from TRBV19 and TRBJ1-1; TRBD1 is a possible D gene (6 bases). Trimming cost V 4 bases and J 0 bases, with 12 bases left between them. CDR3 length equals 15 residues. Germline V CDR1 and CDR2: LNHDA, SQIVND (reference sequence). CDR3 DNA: TGTGCCAGTAGTACCGAGACAGGAATGAACACTGAAGCTTTCTTT. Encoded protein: CASSTETGMNTEAFF.

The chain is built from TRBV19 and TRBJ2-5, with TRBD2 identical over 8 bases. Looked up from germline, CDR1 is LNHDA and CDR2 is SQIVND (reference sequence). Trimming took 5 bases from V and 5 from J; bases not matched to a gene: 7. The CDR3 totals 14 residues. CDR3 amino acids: CASSPLRGEETQYF. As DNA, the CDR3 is TGTGCCAGTAGTCCCCTGCGGGGGGAGGAGACCCAGTACTTC.

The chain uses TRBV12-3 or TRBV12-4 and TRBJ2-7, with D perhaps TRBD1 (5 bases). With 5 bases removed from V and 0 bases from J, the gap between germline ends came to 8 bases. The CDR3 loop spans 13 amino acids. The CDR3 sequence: CASSRGASYEQYF. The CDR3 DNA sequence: TGTGCCAGCAGTAGGGGCGCCTCCTACGAGCAGTACTTC.

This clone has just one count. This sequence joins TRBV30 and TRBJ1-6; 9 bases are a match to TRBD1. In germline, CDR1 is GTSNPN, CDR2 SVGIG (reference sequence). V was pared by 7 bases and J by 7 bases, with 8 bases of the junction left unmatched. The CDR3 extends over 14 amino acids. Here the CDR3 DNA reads TGTGCCTCCCAGTCGGGACAGGGCAATTCACCCCTCCACTTT. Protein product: CASQSGQGNSPLHF.

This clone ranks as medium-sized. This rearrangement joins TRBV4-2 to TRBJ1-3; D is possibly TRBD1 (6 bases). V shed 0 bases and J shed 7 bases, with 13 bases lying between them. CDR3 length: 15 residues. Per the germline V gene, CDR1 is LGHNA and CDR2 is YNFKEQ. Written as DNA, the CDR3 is TGTGCCAGCAGCCAAGAATCAGGGGCACACAACACCATATATTTT. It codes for CASSQESGAHNTIYF.

CDR3 in DNA: TGTGCCAGCAGTACCTCCGGCAGGGGTGGCTACACCTTC. This gives the protein CASSTSGRGGYTF. The chain links TRBV6-6 to TRBJ1-2, with D perhaps matching TRBD1 (6 bases). CDR3 size: 13 residues. Trimming left V 5 bases short and J 7 bases short, with 14 bases between. The germline V gene has CDR1 MNHNY and CDR2 SVGAGI (reference sequence).

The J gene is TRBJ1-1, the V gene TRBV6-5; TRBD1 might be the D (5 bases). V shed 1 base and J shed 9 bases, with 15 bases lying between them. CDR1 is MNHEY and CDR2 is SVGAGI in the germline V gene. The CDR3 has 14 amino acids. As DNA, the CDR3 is TGTGCCAGCAGTTACTTTCATGGGGAGGGGAAAGCTTTCTTT. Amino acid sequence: CASSYFHGEGKAFF.

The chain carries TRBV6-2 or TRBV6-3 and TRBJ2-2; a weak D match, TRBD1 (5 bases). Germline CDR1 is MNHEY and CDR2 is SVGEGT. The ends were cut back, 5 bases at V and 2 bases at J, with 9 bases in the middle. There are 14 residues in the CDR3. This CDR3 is CASSLQVNTGELFF. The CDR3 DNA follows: TGTGCCAGCAGTCTACAGGTTAACACCGGGGAGCTGTTTTTT.

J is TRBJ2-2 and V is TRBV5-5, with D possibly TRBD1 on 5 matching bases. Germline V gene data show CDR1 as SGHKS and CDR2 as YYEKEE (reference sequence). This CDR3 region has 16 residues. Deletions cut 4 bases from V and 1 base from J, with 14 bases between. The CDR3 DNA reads TGTGCCAGCAGCCAAACGCTTGGACAGAACACCGGGGAGCTGTTTTTT. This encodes CASSQTLGQNTGELFF.

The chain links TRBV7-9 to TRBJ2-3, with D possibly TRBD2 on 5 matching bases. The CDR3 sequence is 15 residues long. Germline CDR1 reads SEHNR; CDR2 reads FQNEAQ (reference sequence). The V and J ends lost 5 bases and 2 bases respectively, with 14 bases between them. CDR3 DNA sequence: TGTGCCAGCAGCCCAGACGGGGTAACCACAGATACGCAGTATTTT. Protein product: CASSPDGVTTDTQYF.

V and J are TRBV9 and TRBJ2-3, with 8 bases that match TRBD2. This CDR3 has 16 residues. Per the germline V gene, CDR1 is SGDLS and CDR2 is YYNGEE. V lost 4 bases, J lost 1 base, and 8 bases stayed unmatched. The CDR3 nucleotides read TGTGCCAGCAGCCTCCCCGGGGGGGCACGCACAGATACGCAGTATTTT. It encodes CASSLPGGARTDTQYF.

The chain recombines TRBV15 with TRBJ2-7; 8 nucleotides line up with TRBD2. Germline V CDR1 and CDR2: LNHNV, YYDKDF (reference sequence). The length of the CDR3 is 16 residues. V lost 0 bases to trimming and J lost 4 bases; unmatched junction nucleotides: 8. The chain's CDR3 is CATSRDRGGRRYEQYF. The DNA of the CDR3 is TGTGCCACCAGCAGAGATAGAGGCGGGAGGAGATACGAGCAGTACTTC.

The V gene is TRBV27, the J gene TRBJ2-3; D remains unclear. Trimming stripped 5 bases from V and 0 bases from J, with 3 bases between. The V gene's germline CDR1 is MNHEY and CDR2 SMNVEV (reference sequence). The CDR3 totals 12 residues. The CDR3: CASSASTDTQYF. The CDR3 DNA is TGTGCCAGCAGTGCGAGCACAGATACGCAGTATTTT.

CDR3 amino acids: CASSLTETSGNTIYF. In nucleotides, the CDR3 is TGTGCCAGCAGTCTCACAGAGACCTCTGGAAACACCATATATTTT. The chain couples TRBV6-5 to TRBJ1-3; D is undetermined. The CDR3 extends over 15 amino acids. Looked up from germline, CDR1 is MNHEY and CDR2 is SVGAGI. The V gene lost 5 bases and the J gene lost 0 bases, with 11 bases spanning the gap.

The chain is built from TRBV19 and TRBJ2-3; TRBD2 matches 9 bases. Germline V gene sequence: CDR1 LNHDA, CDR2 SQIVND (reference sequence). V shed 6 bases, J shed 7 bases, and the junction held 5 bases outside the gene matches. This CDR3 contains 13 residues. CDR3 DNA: TGTGCCAGTAGGGGACTAGCAGCACATACGCAGTATTTT. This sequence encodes CASRGLAAHTQYF.

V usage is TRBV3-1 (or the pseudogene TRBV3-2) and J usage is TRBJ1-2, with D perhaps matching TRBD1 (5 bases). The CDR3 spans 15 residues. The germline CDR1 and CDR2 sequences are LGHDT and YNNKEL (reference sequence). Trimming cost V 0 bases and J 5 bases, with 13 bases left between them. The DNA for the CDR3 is TGTGCCAGCAGCCAAGATTCACAGGAGTATTATGGCTACACCTTC. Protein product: CASSQDSQEYYGYTF.